These 7 T cell receptor beta chains were all obtained from the same sample, sequenced in a study of CD8 T cells in acute hepatitis C reinfection. The data were produced by immunoSEQ multiplex PCR, yet TCRdb's version contains in-frame clones alone and is incomplete. The table includes 38,000 or so clones, approximately 87% detected once. Time point here: naive CD8 control sorted from an acute-time-point sample. Sequencing was performed on naive CD8+ T cells from PBMCs. The receptor set was obtained from a man younger than 40 with chronic hepatitis C.

This clone was counted a single time. V is TRBV4-1 and J is TRBJ2-3; TRBD2 aligns across 8 bases. This CDR3 comprises 15 residues. Germline V lookup: CDR1 MGHRA, CDR2 YSYEKL. Trimming took 1 base from V and 2 from J; bases not matched to a gene: 2. CDR3: CASSQVGLATDTQYF. Written as DNA, the CDR3 is TGCGCCAGCAGCCAAGTAGGACTAGCCACAGATACGCAGTATTTT.

This clone was seen just once. V usage is TRBV5-1 and J usage is TRBJ2-1; D remains ambiguous. The CDR3 is 15 amino acids. Germline V gene lookup returns CDR1 SGHRS and CDR2 YFSETQ. V gave up 2 bases and J gave up 0 bases, with 9 bases separating them. This chain's CDR3 is CASSFDISSYNEQFF. The CDR3 DNA is TGCGCCAGCAGCTTTGACATCAGCTCCTACAATGAGCAGTTCTTC.

The rearrangement uses TRBV19 and TRBJ2-3, with 10 nucleotides matching TRBD1. Germline V gene lookup returns CDR1 LNHDA and CDR2 SQIVND (reference sequence). V dropped 5 bases and J dropped 3; count of bases not matched to a gene: 8. This CDR3 has 16 residues. The CDR3 spells CASSVPDRGQTDTQYF. The CDR3 DNA is TGTGCCAGTAGTGTTCCTGACAGGGGGCAGACAGATACGCAGTATTTT. Full variable domain (missing parts from reference TRBV19 and TRBJ2-3): DGGITQSPKYLFRKEGQNVTLSCEQNLNHDAMYWYRQDPGQGLRLIYYSQIVNDFQKGDIAEGYSVSREKKESFPLTVTSAQKNPTAFYLCASSVPDRGQTDTQYFGPGTRLTVL.

This chain links TRBV5-4 with TRBJ1-1; D is undetermined. Germline values: CDR1 SGHNT, CDR2 YYREEE (reference sequence). V was clipped by 3 bases and J by 0 bases, with 9 bases between them. This CDR3 is 14 amino acids long. In DNA, the CDR3 is TGTGCCAGCAGCTCCGGTGGGATGAACACTGAAGCTTTCTTT. Protein product: CASSSGGMNTEAFF.

This sequence joins TRBV2 and TRBJ2-7; weak D call: TRBD2 (5 bases). The ends were cut back, 10 bases at V and 5 bases at J, with 24 bases in the middle. This CDR3 comprises 15 residues. Germline values: CDR1 SNHLY, CDR2 FYNNEI. CDR3 sequence (DNA): TGTGCCATCCTCGTCGGGGATCGATCATCTGACGAGCAGTACTTC. Translated: CAILVGDRSSDEQYF.

CDR3 loop: CASRGPGELFF. The CDR3 DNA reads TGCGCCAGCAGGGGGCCCGGGGAGCTGTTTTTT. This sequence joins TRBV10-2 and TRBJ2-2, with D perhaps matching TRBD1 (5 bases). The V end was cut by 6 bases, the J end by 6 bases, with 5 bases between. This CDR3 has 11 amino acids. CDR1 is WSHSY and CDR2 is SAAADI in the germline V gene.

The chain employs TRBV11-3 and TRBJ2-3; 8 positions match TRBD2. The V gene's germline CDR1 is SGHNT and CDR2 YENEEA. V shed 1 base and J 2 bases; nucleotides not matched to a gene: 11. The CDR3 totals 18 residues. The chain's CDR3 is CASSLAGGSGAHTDTQYF. In DNA, the CDR3 is TGTGCCAGCAGCTTAGCGGGAGGTAGCGGGGCCCACACAGATACGCAGTATTTT. The full variable domain, completed using reference TRBV11-3 and TRBJ2-3, is EAGVVQSPRYKIIEKKQPVAFWCNPISGHNTLYWYLQNLGQGPELLIRYENEEAVDDSQLPKDRFSAERLKGVDSTLKIQPAELGDSAVYLCASSLAGGSGAHTDTQYFGPGTRLTVL.